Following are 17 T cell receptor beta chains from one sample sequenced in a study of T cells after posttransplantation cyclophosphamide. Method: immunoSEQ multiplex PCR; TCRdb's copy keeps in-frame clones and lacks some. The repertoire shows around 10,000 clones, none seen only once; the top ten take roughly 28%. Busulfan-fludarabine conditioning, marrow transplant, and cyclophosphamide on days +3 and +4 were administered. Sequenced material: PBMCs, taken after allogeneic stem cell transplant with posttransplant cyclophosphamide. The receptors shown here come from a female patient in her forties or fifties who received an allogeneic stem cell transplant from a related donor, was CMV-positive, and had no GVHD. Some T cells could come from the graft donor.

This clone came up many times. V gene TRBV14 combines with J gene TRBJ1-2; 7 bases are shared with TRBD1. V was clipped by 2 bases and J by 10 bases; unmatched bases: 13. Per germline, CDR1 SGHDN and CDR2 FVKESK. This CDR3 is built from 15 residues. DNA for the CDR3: TGTGCCAGCAGCCAAAAGAAGGGGGCAGGGGTCATCTACACCTTC. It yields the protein CASSQKKGAGVIYTF. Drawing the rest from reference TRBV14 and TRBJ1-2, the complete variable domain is EAGVTQFPSHSVIEKGQTVTLRCDPISGHDNLYWYRRVMGKEIKFLLHFVKESKQDESGMPNNRFLAERTGGTYSTLKVQPAELEDSGVYFCASSQKKGAGVIYTFGSGTRLTVV.

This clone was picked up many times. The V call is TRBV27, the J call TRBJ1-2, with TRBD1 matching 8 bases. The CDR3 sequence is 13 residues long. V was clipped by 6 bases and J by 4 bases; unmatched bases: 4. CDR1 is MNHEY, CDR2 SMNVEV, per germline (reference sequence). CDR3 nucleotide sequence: TGTGCCAGCAGGCTAACAGGGGGCTATGGCTACACCTTC. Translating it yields CASRLTGGYGYTF.

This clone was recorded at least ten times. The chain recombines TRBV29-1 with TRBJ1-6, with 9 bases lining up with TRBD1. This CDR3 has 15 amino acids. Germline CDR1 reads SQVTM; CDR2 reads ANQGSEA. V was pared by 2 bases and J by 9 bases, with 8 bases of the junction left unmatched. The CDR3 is CSVERLDRGGSPLHF. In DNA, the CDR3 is TGCAGCGTTGAAAGGTTGGACAGGGGAGGTTCACCCCTCCACTTT.

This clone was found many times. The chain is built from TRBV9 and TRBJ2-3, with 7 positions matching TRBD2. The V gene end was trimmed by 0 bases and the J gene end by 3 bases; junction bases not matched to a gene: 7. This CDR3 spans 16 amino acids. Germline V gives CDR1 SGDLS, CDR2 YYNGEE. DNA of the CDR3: TGTGCCAGCAGCGTAGGGAAGCGGGGCGGTACAGATACGCAGTATTTT. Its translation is CASSVGKRGGTDTQYF.

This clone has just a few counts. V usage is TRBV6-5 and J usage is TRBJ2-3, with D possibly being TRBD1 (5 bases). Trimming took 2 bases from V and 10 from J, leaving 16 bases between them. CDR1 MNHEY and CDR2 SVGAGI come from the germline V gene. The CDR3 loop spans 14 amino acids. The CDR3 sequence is CASSYDLGQGPQYF. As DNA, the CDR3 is TGTGCCAGCAGTTACGACCTGGGTCAGGGTCCGCAGTATTTT.

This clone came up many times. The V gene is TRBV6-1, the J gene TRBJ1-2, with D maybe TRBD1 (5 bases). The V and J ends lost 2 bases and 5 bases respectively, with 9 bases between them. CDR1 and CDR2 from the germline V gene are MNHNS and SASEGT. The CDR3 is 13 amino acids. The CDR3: CASSENRSYGYTF. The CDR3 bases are TGTGCCAGCAGTGAAAACAGGTCGTATGGCTACACCTTC.

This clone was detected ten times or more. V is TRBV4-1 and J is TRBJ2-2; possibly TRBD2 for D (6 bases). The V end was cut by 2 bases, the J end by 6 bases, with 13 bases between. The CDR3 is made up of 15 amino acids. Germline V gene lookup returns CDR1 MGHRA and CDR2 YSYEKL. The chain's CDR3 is CASSQHLLAPGELFF. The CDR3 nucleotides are TGCGCCAGCAGCCAACATCTTCTAGCGCCCGGGGAGCTGTTTTTT.

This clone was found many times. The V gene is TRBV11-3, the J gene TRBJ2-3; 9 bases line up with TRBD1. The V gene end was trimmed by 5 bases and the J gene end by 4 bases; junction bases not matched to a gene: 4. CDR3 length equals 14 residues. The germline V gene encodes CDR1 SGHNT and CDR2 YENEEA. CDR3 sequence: CASSPGQGSDTQYF. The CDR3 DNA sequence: TGTGCCAGCAGCCCTGGACAGGGGTCAGATACGCAGTATTTT.

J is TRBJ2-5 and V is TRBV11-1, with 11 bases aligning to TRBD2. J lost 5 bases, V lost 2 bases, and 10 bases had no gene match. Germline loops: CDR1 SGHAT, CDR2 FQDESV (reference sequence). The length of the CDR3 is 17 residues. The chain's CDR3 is CASSLWISGGARETQYF. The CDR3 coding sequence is TGTGCCAGCAGCTTATGGATTAGCGGGGGGGCCCGGGAGACCCAGTACTTC. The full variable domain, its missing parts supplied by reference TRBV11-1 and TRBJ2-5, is EAEVAQSPRYKITEKSQAVAFWCDPISGHATLYWYRQILGQGPELLVQFQDESVVDDSQLPKDRFSAERLKGVDSTLKIQPAELGDSAMYLCASSLWISGGARETQYFGPGTRLLVL.

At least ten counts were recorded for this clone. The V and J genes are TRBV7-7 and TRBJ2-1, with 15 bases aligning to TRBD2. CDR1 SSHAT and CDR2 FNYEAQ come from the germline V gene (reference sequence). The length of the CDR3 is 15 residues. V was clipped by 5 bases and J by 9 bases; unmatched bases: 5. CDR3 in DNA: TGTGCCAGCAGCACTGGACTAGCGGGGGGGAGTGAGCAGTTCTTC. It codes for CASSTGLAGGSEQFF. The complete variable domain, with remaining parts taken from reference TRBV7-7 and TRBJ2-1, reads GAGVSQSPRYKVTKRGQDVTLRCDPISSHATLYWYQQALGQGPEFLTYFNYEAQPDKSGLPSDRFSAERPEGSISTLTIQRTEQRDSAMYRCASSTGLAGGSEQFFGPGTRLTVL.

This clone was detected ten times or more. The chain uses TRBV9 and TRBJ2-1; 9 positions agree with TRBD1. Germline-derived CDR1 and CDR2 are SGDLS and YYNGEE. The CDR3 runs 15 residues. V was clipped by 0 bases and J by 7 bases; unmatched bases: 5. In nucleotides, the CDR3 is TGTGCCAGCAGCGTAGGGGGGACAGGGCAAAATGAGCAGTTCTTC. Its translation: CASSVGGTGQNEQFF.

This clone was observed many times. The CDR3 bases are TGTGCCAGCAGCTTTCAGGGGAATCAGCCCCAGCATTTT. Its protein product is CASSFQGNQPQHF. This chain links TRBV5-5 with TRBJ1-5, with a possible D match to TRBD1 (6 bases). The CDR3 sequence is 13 residues long. Germline CDR1 reads SGHKS; CDR2 reads YYEKEE (reference sequence). The V gene lost 2 bases and the J gene lost 4 bases, with 7 bases spanning the gap.

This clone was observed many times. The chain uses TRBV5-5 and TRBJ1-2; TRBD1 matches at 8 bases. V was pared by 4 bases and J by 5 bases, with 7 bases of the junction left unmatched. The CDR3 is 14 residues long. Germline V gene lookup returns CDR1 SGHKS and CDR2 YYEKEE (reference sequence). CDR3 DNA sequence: TGTGCCAGCAGCCGAGGACAGGGTGGGTATGGCTACACCTTC. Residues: CASSRGQGGYGYTF. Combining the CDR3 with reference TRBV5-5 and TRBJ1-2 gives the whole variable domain DAGVTQSPTHLIKTRGQQVTLRCSPISGHKSVSWYQQVLGQGPQFIFQYYEKEERGRGNFPDRFSARQFPNYSSELNVNALLLGDSALYLCASSRGQGGYGYTFGSGTRLTVV.

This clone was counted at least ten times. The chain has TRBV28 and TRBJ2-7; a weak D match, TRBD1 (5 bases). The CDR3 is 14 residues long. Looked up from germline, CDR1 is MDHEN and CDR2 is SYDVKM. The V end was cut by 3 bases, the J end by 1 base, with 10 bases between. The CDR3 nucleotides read TGTGCCAGCAGTTTCAGGACAAAATCCTACGAGCAGTACTTC. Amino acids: CASSFRTKSYEQYF.

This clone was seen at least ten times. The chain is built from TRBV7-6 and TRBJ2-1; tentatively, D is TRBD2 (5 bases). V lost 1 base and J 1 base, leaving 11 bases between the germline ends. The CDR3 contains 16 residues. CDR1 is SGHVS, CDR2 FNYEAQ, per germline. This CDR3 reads CASSLDRLPSYNEQFF. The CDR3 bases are TGTGCCAGCAGCTTAGACAGACTACCTTCCTACAATGAGCAGTTCTTC.

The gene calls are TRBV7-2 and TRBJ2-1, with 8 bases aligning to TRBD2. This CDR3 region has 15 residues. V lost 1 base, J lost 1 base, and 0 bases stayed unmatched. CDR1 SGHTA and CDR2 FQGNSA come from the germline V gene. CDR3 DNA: TGTGCCAGCAGCTTAGTAGCGGGGTCCTACAATGAGCAGTTCTTC. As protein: CASSLVAGSYNEQFF.

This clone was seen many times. CDR3 residues: CASAGQANTEAFF. The CDR3 DNA reads TGTGCCAGCGCCGGACAGGCCAACACTGAAGCTTTCTTT. The V gene is TRBV2, the J gene TRBJ1-1; TRBD1 matches 7 bases. The germline gives CDR1 SNHLY, CDR2 FYNNEI. J lost 2 bases, V lost 8 bases, and 5 bases had no gene match. CDR3 length: 13 amino acids.